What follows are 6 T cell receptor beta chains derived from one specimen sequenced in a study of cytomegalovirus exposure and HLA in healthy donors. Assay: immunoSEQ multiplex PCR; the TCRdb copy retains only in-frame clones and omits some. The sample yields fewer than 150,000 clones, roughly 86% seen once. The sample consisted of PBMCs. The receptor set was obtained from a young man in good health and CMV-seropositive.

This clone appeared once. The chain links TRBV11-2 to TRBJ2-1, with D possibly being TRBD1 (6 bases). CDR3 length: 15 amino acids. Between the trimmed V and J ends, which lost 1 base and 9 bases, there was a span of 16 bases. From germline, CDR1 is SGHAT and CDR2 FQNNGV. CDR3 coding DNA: TGTGCCAGCAGCTTAGCCACCATACAGGGTCCTGAGCAGTTCTTC. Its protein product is CASSLATIQGPEQFF.

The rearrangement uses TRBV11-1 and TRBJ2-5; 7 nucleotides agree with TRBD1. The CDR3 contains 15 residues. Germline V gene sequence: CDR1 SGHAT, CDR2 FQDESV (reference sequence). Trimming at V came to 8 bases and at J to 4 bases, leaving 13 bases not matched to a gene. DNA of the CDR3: TGTGCCAGCGCTACCGTGGACAGGTGGATAGAGACCCAGTACTTC. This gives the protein CASATVDRWIETQYF.

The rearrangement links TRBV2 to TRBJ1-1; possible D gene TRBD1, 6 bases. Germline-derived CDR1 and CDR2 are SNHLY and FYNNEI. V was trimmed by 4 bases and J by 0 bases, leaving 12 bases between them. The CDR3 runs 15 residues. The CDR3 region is CASSARGLVNTEAFF. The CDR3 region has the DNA TGTGCCAGCAGTGCCAGGGGTTTGGTGAACACTGAAGCTTTCTTT. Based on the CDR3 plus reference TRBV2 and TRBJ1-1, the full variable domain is EPEVTQTPSHQVTQMGQEVILRCVPISNHLYFYWYRQILGQKVEFLVSFYNNEISEKSEIFDDQFSVERPDGSNFTLKIRSTKLEDSAMYFCASSARGLVNTEAFFGQGTRLTVV.

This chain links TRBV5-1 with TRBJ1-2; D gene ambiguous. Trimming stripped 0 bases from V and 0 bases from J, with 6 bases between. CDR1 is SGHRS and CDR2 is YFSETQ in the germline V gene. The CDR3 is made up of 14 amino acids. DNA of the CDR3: TGCGCCAGCAGCTTGGGAGTTCCTAACTATGGCTACACCTTC. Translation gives CASSLGVPNYGYTF.

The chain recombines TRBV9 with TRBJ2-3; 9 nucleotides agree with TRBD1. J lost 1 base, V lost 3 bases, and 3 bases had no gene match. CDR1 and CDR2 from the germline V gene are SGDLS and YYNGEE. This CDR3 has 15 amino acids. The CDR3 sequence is CASSAGQGGTDTQYF. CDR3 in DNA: TGTGCCAGCAGCGCGGGACAGGGAGGCACAGATACGCAGTATTTT. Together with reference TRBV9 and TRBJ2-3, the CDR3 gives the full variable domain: DSGVTQTPKHLITATGQRVTLRCSPRSGDLSVYWYQQSLDQGLQFLIQYYNGEERAKGNILERFSAQQFPDLHSELNLSSLELGDSALYFCASSAGQGGTDTQYFGPGTRLTVL.

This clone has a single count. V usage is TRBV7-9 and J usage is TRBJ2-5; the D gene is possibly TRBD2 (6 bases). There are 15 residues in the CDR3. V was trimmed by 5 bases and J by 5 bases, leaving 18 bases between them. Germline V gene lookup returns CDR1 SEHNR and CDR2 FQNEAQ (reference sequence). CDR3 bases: TGTGCCAGCAGCCGAAATCGGGAGAGAATGGAGACCCAGTACTTC. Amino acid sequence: CASSRNRERMETQYF.